This note documents a single TCR beta chain sequence. This CDR3 has 20 residues. The V and J ends lost 0 bases and 0 bases, in that order; junction bases with no gene match: 11. The V gene's germline CDR1 is MNHNS and CDR2 SASEGT. The PCR used 60 Vbeta and 13 Jbeta primers. TCRdb's copy holds only in-frame clones and misses some; the assay was immunoSEQ multiplex PCR. The sample yields some 59,000 clones, less than 85% seen once. These data come from a study of cytomegalovirus exposure and HLA in healthy donors. This receptor was identified in a woman between 18 and 29 years old in good health and CMV-seronegative. Input material: PBMCs. The chain links TRBV6-1 to TRBJ2-1; TRBD2 matches 10 bases. CDR3 coding DNA: TGTGCCAGCAGTGAAGCGATAGGGACTAGCGTCATGAGCTCCTACAATGAGCAGTTCTTC. Its protein product is CASSEAIGTSVMSSYNEQFF.